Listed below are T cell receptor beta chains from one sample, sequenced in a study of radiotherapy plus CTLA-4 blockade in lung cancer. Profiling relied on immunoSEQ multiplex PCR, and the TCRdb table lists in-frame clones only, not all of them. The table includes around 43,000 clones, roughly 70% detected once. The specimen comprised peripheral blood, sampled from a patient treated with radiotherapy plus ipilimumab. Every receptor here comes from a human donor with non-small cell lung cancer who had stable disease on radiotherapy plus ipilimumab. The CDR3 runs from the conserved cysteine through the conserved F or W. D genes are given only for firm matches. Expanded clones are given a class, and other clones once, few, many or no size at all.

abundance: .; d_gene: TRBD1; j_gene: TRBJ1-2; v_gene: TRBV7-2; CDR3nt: TGTGCCAGCAGCTCCCCCCGGACAGGGCATGGCTACACCTTC; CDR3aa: CASSSPRTGHGYTF
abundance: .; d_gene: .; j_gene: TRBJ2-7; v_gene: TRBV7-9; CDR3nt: TGTGCCAGCAGCTTCACCGGGGGGACAGGCGGCGAGCAGTACTTC; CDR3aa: CASSFTGGTGGEQYF
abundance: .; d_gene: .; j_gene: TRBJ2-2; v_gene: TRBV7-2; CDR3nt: TGTGCCAGCAGCGTGCGGACCGGGGAGCTGTTTTTT; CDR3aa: CASSVRTGELFF
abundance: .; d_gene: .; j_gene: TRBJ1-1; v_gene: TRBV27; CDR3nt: TGTGCCAGCACCCCCCCGGGAGGGCAAGGGTCTGAAGCTTTCTTT; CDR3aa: CASTPPGGQGSEAFF
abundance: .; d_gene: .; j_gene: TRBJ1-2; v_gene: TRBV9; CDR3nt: TGTGCCAGCAGCTCCTTTTCCAGGGCTGGTGGCTACACCTTC; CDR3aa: CASSSFSRAGGYTF
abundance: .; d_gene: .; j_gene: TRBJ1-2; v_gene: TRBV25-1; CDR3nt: TGTGCCAGCAGTGAAGAGGGGGACCGCAAGAATCAGGGCTACACCTTC; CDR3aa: CASSEEGDRKNQGYTF
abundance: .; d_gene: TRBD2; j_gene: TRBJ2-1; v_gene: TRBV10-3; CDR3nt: TGTGCCATCAGAGCCCCGGGACTATCCTACAATGAGCAGTTCTTC; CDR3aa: CAIRAPGLSYNEQFF
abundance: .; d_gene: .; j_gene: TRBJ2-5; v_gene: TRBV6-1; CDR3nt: TGTGCCAGCAGTGATGGGATAGGGGTGCCACAAGAGACCCAGTACTTC; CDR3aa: CASSDGIGVPQETQYF
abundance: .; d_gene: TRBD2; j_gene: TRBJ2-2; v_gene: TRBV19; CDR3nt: TGTGCCAGTAGACCGGGACTAGCGGCGAACACCGGGGAGCTGTTTTTT; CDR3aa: CASRPGLAANTGELFF
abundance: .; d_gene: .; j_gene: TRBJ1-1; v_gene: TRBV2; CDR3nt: TGTGCCAGCACCCGAGTACAGATGAACACTGAAGCTTTCTTT; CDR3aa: CASTRVQMNTEAFF
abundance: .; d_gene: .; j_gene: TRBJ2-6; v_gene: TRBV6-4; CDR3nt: TGTGCCAGCAGTCGAACAGGAGACTCTGGGGCCAACGTCCTGACTTTC; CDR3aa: CASSRTGDSGANVLTF
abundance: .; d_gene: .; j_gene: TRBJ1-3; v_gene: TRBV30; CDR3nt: TGTGCCTGGAGTTATGGAAACACCATATATTTT; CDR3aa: CAWSYGNTIYF
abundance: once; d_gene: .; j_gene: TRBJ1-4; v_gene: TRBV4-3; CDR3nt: TGCGCCAGCAGCCAAGAACTGCAGGGCGGCGGTGAAAAACTGTTTTTT; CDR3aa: CASSQELQGGGEKLFF
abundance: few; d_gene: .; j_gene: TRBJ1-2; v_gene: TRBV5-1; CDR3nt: TGCGCCAGCAGCTCGAGACTTGACTATGGCTACACCTTC; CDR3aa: CASSSRLDYGYTF
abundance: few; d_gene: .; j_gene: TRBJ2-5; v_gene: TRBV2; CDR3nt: TGTGCCAGCAGTGAAGCGCTTTCGGGGTCCCAAGAGACCCAGTACTTC; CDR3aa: CASSEALSGSQETQYF
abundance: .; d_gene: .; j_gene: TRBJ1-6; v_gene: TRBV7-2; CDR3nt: TGTGCCAGCAGCTTAGTAGCGGCGGTCCATTCACCCCTCCACTTT; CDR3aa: CASSLVAAVHSPLHF
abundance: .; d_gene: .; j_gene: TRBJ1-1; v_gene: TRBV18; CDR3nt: TGTGCCAGCTCGCAATCCGGGGGGGTCACTGAAGCTTTCTTT; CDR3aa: CASSQSGGVTEAFF
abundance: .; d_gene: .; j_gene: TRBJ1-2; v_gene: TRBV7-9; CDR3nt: TGTGCCAGCAGCTGGGCTCTGGGTGGCTACACCTTC; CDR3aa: CASSWALGGYTF
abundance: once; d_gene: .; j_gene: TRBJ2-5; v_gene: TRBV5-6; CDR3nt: TGTGCCAGCAGCTTGGAATCAGGGATCCGCGAGACCCAGTACTTC; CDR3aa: CASSLESGIRETQYF
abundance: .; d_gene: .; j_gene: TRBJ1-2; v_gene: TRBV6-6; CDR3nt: TGTGCCAGCAGTTACTATGGCGGGAACTATGGCTACACCTTC; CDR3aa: CASSYYGGNYGYTF
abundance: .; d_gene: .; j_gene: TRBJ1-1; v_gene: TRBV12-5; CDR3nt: TGTGCTAGTGGTTTGGGCCAGTTCGCTGAAGCTTTCTTT; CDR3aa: CASGLGQFAEAFF
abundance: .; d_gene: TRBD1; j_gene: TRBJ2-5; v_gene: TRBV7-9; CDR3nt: TGTGCCAGCAGCGAACACAGGGGCGGAGAGACCCAGTACTTC; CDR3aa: CASSEHRGGETQYF
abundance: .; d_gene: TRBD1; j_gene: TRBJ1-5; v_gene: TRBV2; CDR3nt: TGTGCCAGCGCCGGGACAGGGAATAGCAATCAGCCCCAGCATTTT; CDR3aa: CASAGTGNSNQPQHF
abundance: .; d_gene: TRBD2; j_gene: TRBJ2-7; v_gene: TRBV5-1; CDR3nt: TGCGCCAGCAGCTTGGTTCCTAGCGGTTCTTACGAGCAGTACTTC; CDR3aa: CASSLVPSGSYEQYF
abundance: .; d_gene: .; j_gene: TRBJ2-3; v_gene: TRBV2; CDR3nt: TGTGCCAGCAGGGGTACAGACCTGCGTCCCTTAAGCACAGATACGCAGTATTTT; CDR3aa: CASRGTDLRPLSTDTQYF
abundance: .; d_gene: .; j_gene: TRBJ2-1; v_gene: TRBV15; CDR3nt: TGTGCCACCAGCAGGGACCGACAGAATGAGCAGTTCTTC; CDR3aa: CATSRDRQNEQFF
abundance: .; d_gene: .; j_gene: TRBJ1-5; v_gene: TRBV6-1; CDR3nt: TGTGCCAGCAGTGATCGATCCGGTTATAGCAATCAGCCCCAGCATTTT; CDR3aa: CASSDRSGYSNQPQHF
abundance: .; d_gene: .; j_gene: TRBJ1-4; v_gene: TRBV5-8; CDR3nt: TGTGCCAGCAGCTTGGCACACCGGGACACTGGAAAGGAAAAACTGTTTTTT; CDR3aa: CASSLAHRDTGKEKLFF
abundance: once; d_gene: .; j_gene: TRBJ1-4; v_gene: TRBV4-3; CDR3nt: TGCGCCAGCAGCAGGGGAGGCTCTAATGAAAAACTGTTTTTT; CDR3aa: CASSRGGSNEKLFF
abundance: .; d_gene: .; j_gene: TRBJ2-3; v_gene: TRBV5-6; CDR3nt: TGTGCCAGCAGCGCGGACAGTCGTACGCAGTATTTT; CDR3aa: CASSADSRTQYF
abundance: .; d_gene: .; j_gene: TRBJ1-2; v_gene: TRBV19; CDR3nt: TGTGCCAGTAATCCCCTAGGGGGAGTAGGCTACACCTTC; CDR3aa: CASNPLGGVGYTF
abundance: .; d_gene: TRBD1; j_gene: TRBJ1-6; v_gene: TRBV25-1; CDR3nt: TGTGCCAGCAGTGAGGACAGGGGCCTCCGCCCCCTCCACTTT; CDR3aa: CASSEDRGLRPLHF
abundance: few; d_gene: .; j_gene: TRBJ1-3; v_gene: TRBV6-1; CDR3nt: TGTGCCAGCAGTCAACAGGTCGGAAACACCATATATTTT; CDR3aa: CASSQQVGNTIYF
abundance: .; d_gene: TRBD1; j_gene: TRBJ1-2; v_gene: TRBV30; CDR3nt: TGTGCCTGGATTAGGGCCACAGGGGGCCTCAGCTACACCTTC; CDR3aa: CAWIRATGGLSYTF
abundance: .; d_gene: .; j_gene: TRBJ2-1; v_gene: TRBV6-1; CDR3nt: TGTGCCAGCAGTGAAGGGTGGACAGCCGGAAGTAGGCAGTTCTTC; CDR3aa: CASSEGWTAGSRQFF
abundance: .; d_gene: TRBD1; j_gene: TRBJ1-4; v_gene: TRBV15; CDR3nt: TGTGCCACCAGCAGGGACAGGAGGACTAATGAAAAACTGTTTTTT; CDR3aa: CATSRDRRTNEKLFF
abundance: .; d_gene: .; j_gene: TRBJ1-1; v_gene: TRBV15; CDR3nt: TGTGCCACCAGCAGAGAGAGGGGGGGCACTGAAGCTTTCTTT; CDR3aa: CATSRERGGTEAFF
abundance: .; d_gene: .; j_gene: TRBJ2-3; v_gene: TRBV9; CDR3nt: TGTGCCAGCAGCGTAGGGGCAGGGAAGGGCACAGATACGCAGTATTTT; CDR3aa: CASSVGAGKGTDTQYF
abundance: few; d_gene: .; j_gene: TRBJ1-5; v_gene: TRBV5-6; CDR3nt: TGTGCCAGCAGCTTGGGAGGGAACAATCAGCCCCAGCATTTT; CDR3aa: CASSLGGNNQPQHF
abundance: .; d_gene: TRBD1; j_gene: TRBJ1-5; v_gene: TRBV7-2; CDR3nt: TGTGCCAGCAGCTTAGTTACAGGGGGCGATCAGCCCCAGCATTTT; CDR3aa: CASSLVTGGDQPQHF
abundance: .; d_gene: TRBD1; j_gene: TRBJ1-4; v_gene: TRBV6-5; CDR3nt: TGTGCCAGCAGTTTACGAATGACAGGGTTAACTGAAAAACTGTTTTTT; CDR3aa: CASSLRMTGLTEKLFF
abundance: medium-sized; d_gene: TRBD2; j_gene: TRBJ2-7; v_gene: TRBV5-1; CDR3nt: TGCGCCAGCAGCTTGAGACCCCTGGGACTAGCGGGCTCCTACGAGCAGTACTTC; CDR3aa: CASSLRPLGLAGSYEQYF